A single sample is the source of the 22 T cell receptor beta chains below, sequenced in a study of vaccination and CD4 T cells after COVID-19. Sequencing of cultured CD4+ T cell DNA used the Oncomine TCR Beta short-read assay. TCRdb ran MiXCR on the PCR reads and lists one entry per CDR3 protein. The sample consists of thousands of distinct CDR3 sequences, 45% to 55% of them appearing once. The treatment: approximately 9-day PBMC culture with coronavirus spike peptide pools or control peptides (ViraFEST assay). Antigens for these TCRs are unknown. Sequenced material: CD4+ T cells from blood, cultured in vitro. The source is a human donor who had recovered from COVID-19.

This clonotype was counted a single time. The chain employs TRBV30 and TRBJ1-6; 7 positions match TRBD1. Germline CDR1 and CDR2: GTSNPN and SVGIG (reference sequence). This CDR3 region has 19 residues. V was clipped by 6 bases and J by 0 bases; unmatched bases: 17. The chain's CDR3 is CACLGLKGQASSYNSPLHF. CDR3 coding DNA: TGTGCCTGCCTAGGCCTGAAAGGACAGGCCAGCTCCTATAATTCACCCCTCCACTTT.

A few counts support this clonotype. The rearrangement uses TRBV2 and TRBJ1-6; 8 nucleotides line up with TRBD1. Germline CDR1 is SNHLY and CDR2 is FYNNEI. This CDR3 contains 14 residues. J was trimmed by 11 bases and V by 9 bases; bases with no gene match: 12. CDR3 DNA sequence: TGTGCCAGTAGGACCAGGGGGCGCGAGCCACCCCTCCACTTT. Residues: CASRTRGREPPLHF.

V and J are TRBV27 and TRBJ1-1; 9 bases are shared with TRBD1. Germline V CDR1 and CDR2: MNHEY, SMNVEV (reference sequence). The CDR3 is 16 residues long. With V trimmed by 6 bases and J by 1 base, 9 bases remained unmatched. The CDR3 DNA reads as TGTGCCAGCAGCCCCGGGACAGGGATCAGGAACACTGAAGCTTTCTTT. Amino acids: CASSPGTGIRNTEAFF.

This clonotype was seen once. The V gene is TRBV7-2, the J gene TRBJ2-1; TRBD2 agrees at 10 bases. V dropped 5 bases and J dropped 2; count of bases not matched to a gene: 3. The CDR3 spans 15 residues. Germline CDR1 reads SGHTA; CDR2 reads FQGNSA. The CDR3 sequence: CASSISGGPYNEQFF. CDR3 bases: TGTGCCAGCAGCATTAGCGGGGGGCCCTACAATGAGCAGTTCTTC.

The chain combines TRBV28 with TRBJ2-2, with 12 bases identical to TRBD2. This CDR3 is built from 16 residues. The junction had 10 bases not matched to a gene; V was cut back by 2 bases and J by 12 bases. Germline lookup yields CDR1 MDHEN and CDR2 SYDVKM. The CDR3 DNA is TGTGCCAGCAGTTTAAGTGGGGCACTAGCGGGGGGAAAGCTGTTTTTT. It yields the protein CASSLSGALAGGKLFF.

This clonotype was seen more than once but under ten times. This chain joins TRBV12-3 or TRBV12-4 and TRBJ1-3; D is unresolved. The V and J ends lost 6 bases and 4 bases respectively, with 7 bases between them. The CDR3 is 12 residues long. The CDR3 loop reads CASSPGGNTIYF. The DNA for the CDR3 is TGTGCCAGCAGCCCCGGAGGAAACACCATATATTTT.

V and J are TRBV7-9 and TRBJ2-3, with TRBD2 matching 7 bases. Per germline, CDR1 SEHNR and CDR2 FQNEAQ (reference sequence). This CDR3 region has 16 residues. V trimming: 3 bases; J trimming: 3 bases; junction bases outside the gene matches: 9. The CDR3 region has the DNA TGTGCCAGCAGCTTTTTCGGCGGGGGAAGGACAGATACGCAGTATTTT. Protein product: CASSFFGGGRTDTQYF.

V gene TRBV27 combines with J gene TRBJ1-2; D remains unclear. V was shortened by 5 bases and J by 6 bases, with 13 bases between the two germline ends. This CDR3 has 13 residues. The V gene's germline CDR1 is MNHEY and CDR2 SMNVEV (reference sequence). This CDR3 is CASSPRTGDGYTF. CDR3 DNA: TGTGCCAGCAGTCCCCGGACGGGAGATGGCTACACCTTC.

The chain employs TRBV4-1 and TRBJ2-3; 7 bases line up with TRBD2. The CDR3 has 16 amino acids. V lost 1 base to trimming and J lost 1 base; unmatched junction nucleotides: 5. CDR1 and CDR2 from the germline V gene are MGHRA and YSYEKL. The CDR3 nucleotides are TGCGCCAGCAGCCAAGCGCGCAGCGGGGGCACAGATACGCAGTATTTT. The encoded protein is CASSQARSGGTDTQYF.

The V and J genes are TRBV12-3 or TRBV12-4 and TRBJ1-1; no definite D call. The length of the CDR3 is 13 residues. V was shortened by 2 bases and J by 10 bases, with 14 bases between the two germline ends. The CDR3 DNA follows: TGTGCCAGCAGTTTAAACGAGGGAACTAGAGCTTTCTTT. Amino acid sequence: CASSLNEGTRAFF.

V gene TRBV5-4 combines with J gene TRBJ1-5; perhaps TRBD1 as D (5 bases). Trimming removed 4 bases from V and 4 bases from J, with 9 bases in between. CDR1 and CDR2 (germline): SGHNT, YYREEE (reference sequence). This CDR3 is built from 13 residues. The CDR3 DNA reads as TGTGCCAGCAGCCGGGACCTAAATCAGCCCCAGCATTTT. Translating gives CASSRDLNQPQHF.

The rearrangement joins TRBV11-3 to TRBJ2-3; TRBD2 aligns across 8 bases. CDR3 length equals 15 residues. J gave up 2 bases and V 5 bases, and 6 bases lay outside the gene matches. Germline lookup yields CDR1 SGHNT and CDR2 YENEEA. CDR3 protein: CASSTGTRPTDTQYF. DNA of the CDR3: TGTGCCAGCAGCACCGGGACTAGGCCCACAGATACGCAGTATTTT.

The rearrangement joins TRBV30 to TRBJ1-2, with D unresolved. Per germline, CDR1 GTSNPN and CDR2 SVGIG (reference sequence). The CDR3 sequence is 14 residues long. V was cut by 0 bases and J by 8 bases, with 16 bases left in between. The CDR3 DNA reads TGTGCCTGGAGTGTACACGTACAGTTCGCCGGCTACACCTTC. It is translated as CAWSVHVQFAGYTF.

The chain joins TRBV20-1 to TRBJ2-5; D might be TRBD1 or TRBD2, each matching 5 bases. The CDR3 is 15 amino acids. The germline CDR1 and CDR2 sequences are DFQATT and SNEGSKA (reference sequence). Trimming removed 0 bases at V and 3 bases at J, with 14 bases between. The CDR3 loop is CSARDGASWEETQYF. The CDR3 DNA reads TGCAGTGCTAGAGATGGGGCTAGCTGGGAAGAGACCCAGTACTTC.

The chain uses TRBV5-6 and TRBJ1-2; D is undetermined. Germline V gives CDR1 SGHDT, CDR2 YYEEEE. The CDR3 is 15 residues long. V was cut by 1 base and J by 3 bases, with 13 bases left in between. CDR3 in amino acids: CASSLWPVVDYGYTF. CDR3 sequence (DNA): TGTGCCAGCAGCTTGTGGCCAGTGGTGGACTATGGCTACACCTTC.

This clonotype was observed a few times. The gene calls are TRBV7-2 and TRBJ2-1; 7 positions agree with TRBD1. Germline loops: CDR1 SGHTA, CDR2 FQGNSA. The CDR3 consists of 13 residues. Germline trimming cut 5 bases from V and 8 bases from J; bases unmatched to any gene: 6. CDR3 DNA: TGTGCCAGCAGCCCTAGACAGGGCCATGAGCAGTTCTTC. Amino acid sequence: CASSPRQGHEQFF.

The chain links TRBV9 to TRBJ2-3, with D unresolved. Looked up from germline, CDR1 is SGDLS and CDR2 is YYNGEE. The CDR3 runs 11 residues. Deletions cut 4 bases from V and 4 bases from J, with 4 bases between. The chain's CDR3 is CASSRADTQYF. In nucleotides, the CDR3 is TGTGCCAGCAGCCGAGCAGATACGCAGTATTTT.

The count of this clonotype is one. The rearrangement uses TRBV5-6 and TRBJ1-6; 10 bases match TRBD1. CDR1 is SGHDT, CDR2 YYEEEE, per germline. V trimming: 3 bases; J trimming: 5 bases; junction bases outside the gene matches: 11. The CDR3 runs to 18 residues. The CDR3 DNA reads as TGTGCCAGCAGCTCATTGGGACAGGGGCTGATGGATAATTCACCCCTCCACTTT. This gives the protein CASSSLGQGLMDNSPLHF.

The rearrangement uses TRBV19 and TRBJ1-3; perhaps TRBD1 as D (5 bases). The germline gives CDR1 LNHDA, CDR2 SQIVND (reference sequence). V was clipped by 3 bases and J by 7 bases, with 10 bases between them. The CDR3 loop spans 13 amino acids. The CDR3 loop is CASSIERGNTIYF. The CDR3 DNA reads as TGTGCCAGTAGTATCGAACGGGGGAACACCATATATTTT.

The chain recombines TRBV7-2 with TRBJ1-2, with 10 bases aligning to TRBD1. The trim removed 5 bases at V and 5 bases at J, leaving 5 bases unmatched. Germline V gene sequence: CDR1 SGHTA, CDR2 FQGNSA. The CDR3 runs to 14 residues. This CDR3 reads CASSVWTGGYGYTF. The CDR3 DNA follows: TGTGCCAGCAGCGTGTGGACAGGGGGTTATGGCTACACCTTC.

The chain couples TRBV12-3 or TRBV12-4 to TRBJ1-3, with a tentative D call TRBD1 (6 bases). The V gene lost 3 bases and the J gene lost 4 bases, with 7 bases spanning the gap. This CDR3 region has 13 residues. The CDR3 DNA sequence: TGTGCCAGCAGTTTCGACAGGGGAAACACCATATATTTT. It translates to CASSFDRGNTIYF.

V gene TRBV7-6 combines with J gene TRBJ1-2, with D unclear. Between the trimmed V and J ends, which lost 3 bases and 4 bases, there was a span of 9 bases. This CDR3 region has 13 residues. CDR1 SGHVS and CDR2 FNYEAQ come from the germline V gene. The DNA for the CDR3 is TGTGCCAGCAGCTTTGAGGGTAGCTATGGCTACACCTTC. Residues: CASSFEGSYGYTF.